A selection of T cell receptor beta chains follows, all from one sample in a study of monozygotic twins with cystic fibrosis. Profiled with immunoSEQ multiplex PCR; TCRdb holds only in-frame clones, not every one. Among around 10,000 clones, about 96% were seen once, and the ten largest hold 0.83%. Sequencing input: blood. All receptors derive from a boy between 10 and 17 years old with cystic fibrosis. Each CDR3 is given with its conserved first and last residue. A D gene is named only where the DNA matches it firmly. Part of the rows lack a size; the others show once, few, many or a class for expanded clones.

V	size	J	D	DNA	CDR3
TRBV6-5	few	TRBJ2-3	TRBD1	TGTGCCAGCAGTTATTCTCCGGGACAGGGGACAGATACGCAGTATTTT	CASSYSPGQGTDTQYF
TRBV2	once	TRBJ2-2	-	TGTGCCAGCACGGGCGGCGCGAACACCGGGGAGCTGTTTTTT	CASTGGANTGELFF
TRBV19	-	TRBJ2-1	TRBD2	TGTGCCAGTAGTATCCGTGGACTAGCGGGATGGGATGAGCAGTTCTTC	CASSIRGLAGWDEQFF
TRBV7-2	-	TRBJ2-1	-	TGTGCCAGCAGCCTGAGTCGGGAGACCAATGAGCAGTTCTTC	CASSLSRETNEQFF
TRBV6-4	-	TRBJ2-1	-	TGTGCCACCGCTTCCAGTGCTGTCAATGAGCAGTTCTTC	CATASSAVNEQFF
TRBV9	-	TRBJ2-5	-	TGTGCCAGCAGCCTCTCGCAGGGACGGGAGACCCAGTACTTC	CASSLSQGRETQYF
TRBV2	-	TRBJ1-5	-	TGTGCCAGCAGGGGATCGGCTATTTATCAGCCCCAGCATTTT	CASRGSAIYQPQHF
TRBV11-2	-	TRBJ2-3	-	TGTGCCAGCAGCTTACTGCGGGCTAGCACAGATACGCAGTATTTT	CASSLLRASTDTQYF
TRBV4-1	-	TRBJ1-1	-	TGCGCCAGCAGCCAAGTTGGACGATTGGACACTGAAGCTTTCTTT	CASSQVGRLDTEAFF
TRBV7-2	once	TRBJ2-2	TRBD2	TGTGCCAGCAGCTTACGAAGTAGCGGGGAGGACGGGGAGCTGTTTTTT	CASSLRSSGEDGELFF
TRBV19	few	TRBJ1-1	-	TGTGCCAGTACCCCGGGTACCTCGGGCACTGAAGCTTTCTTT	CASTPGTSGTEAFF
TRBV6-6	-	TRBJ2-7	-	TGTGCCAGCAGTTACTCGAACTACGAGCAGTACTTC	CASSYSNYEQYF
TRBV7-3	-	TRBJ2-3	-	TGTGCCAGCAGCTTAGTGGGACCAGGGGGCACAGATACGCAGTATTTT	CASSLVGPGGTDTQYF
TRBV28	once	TRBJ2-3	-	TGTGCCAGCAGCGCTCCGTGGGAGACAGATACGCAGTATTTT	CASSAPWETDTQYF
TRBV7-2	-	TRBJ2-5	-	TGTGCCAGCAGCTTAGCTTTAGGGTGGGAGACCCAGTACTTC	CASSLALGWETQYF
TRBV30	-	TRBJ2-1	TRBD1	TGTGCCTGGAGTAGGACAGGGGTCTACAATGAGCAGTTCTTC	CAWSRTGVYNEQFF
TRBV28	-	TRBJ2-3	-	TGTGCCAGCAGTTTATTCGGGACGAATCCGGGAGATACGCAGTATTTT	CASSLFGTNPGDTQYF
TRBV6-6	once	TRBJ1-2	-	TGTGCCAGCAGTTACCTCAAAGGGTCGGAGGGCTACACCTTC	CASSYLKGSEGYTF
TRBV2	-	TRBJ2-1	TRBD1	TGTGCCAGCAGTCACATGGGACAGGTACCCTCCTACAATGAGCAGTTCTTC	CASSHMGQVPSYNEQFF
TRBV6-6	-	TRBJ1-1	TRBD1	TGTGCCAGCAGCCCCGGGACAGGCATCATGAACACTGAAGCTTTCTTT	CASSPGTGIMNTEAFF
TRBV30	-	TRBJ1-1	-	TGTGCCTGGAGTGTGCTCATGAACACTGAAGCTTTCTTT	CAWSVLMNTEAFF
TRBV7-9	-	TRBJ2-3	-	TGTGCCAGCAGCTTCCTTCAAACAGATACGCAGTATTTT	CASSFLQTDTQYF
TRBV9	-	TRBJ2-1	-	TGTGCCAGCAGCGGAGGGCCCTGGAATGAGCAGTTCTTC	CASSGGPWNEQFF
TRBV30	-	TRBJ1-2	-	TGTGCCTGGAACCAGGACCGGGGCTATGGCTACACCTTC	CAWNQDRGYGYTF
TRBV5-1	few	TRBJ2-2	TRBD2	TGCGCCAGCAGCCGGGGACTAGCGGCGAACACCGGGGAGCTGTTTTTT	CASSRGLAANTGELFF
TRBV9	-	TRBJ2-6	-	TGTGCCAGCAGCGTTGGGCTTGCTGGGGCCAACGTCCTGACTTTC	CASSVGLAGANVLTF
TRBV7-6	-	TRBJ2-7	TRBD2	TGTGCCAGCAGCTTCTCCGGGACTAGCGGTCAATACGAGCAGTACTTC	CASSFSGTSGQYEQYF
TRBV6-1	-	TRBJ2-7	TRBD1	TGTGCCAGCAGTGCTTCCGGGACAGGGCGCGACGAGCAGTACTTC	CASSASGTGRDEQYF
TRBV27	-	TRBJ2-1	-	TGTGCCAGCAGTTTAGAGGGACGGGGGGCTGATGAGCAGTTCTTC	CASSLEGRGADEQFF
TRBV29-1	-	TRBJ1-4	-	TGCAGCGTTGGGGTAACAACTAATGAAAAACTGTTTTTT	CSVGVTTNEKLFF
TRBV28	-	TRBJ2-7	-	TGTGCCAGCAGTTTAGGACGGGGAACCACCTACGAGCAGTACTTC	CASSLGRGTTYEQYF
TRBV28	-	TRBJ1-5	-	TGTGCCAGCAGAGGGGGGAGGGTTGGCAATCAGCCCCAGCATTTT	CASRGGRVGNQPQHF
TRBV5-1	-	TRBJ1-2	-	TGCGCCAGCAGCTTAGAAGGTGTCGGCTACACCTTC	CASSLEGVGYTF
TRBV6-1	-	TRBJ2-2	-	TGTGCCAGCAGTGATAGGAGGGACCCCACCGGGGAGCTGTTTTTT	CASSDRRDPTGELFF
TRBV28	once	TRBJ1-5	TRBD1	TGTGCCAGCAGTCGGGACAGGGGTTTTCGTCAGCCCCAGCATTTT	CASSRDRGFRQPQHF
TRBV7-2	-	TRBJ1-1	-	TGTGCCAGTACCGCGGGACCCCAGGGGTACACTGAAGCTTTCTTT	CASTAGPQGYTEAFF
TRBV6-5	once	TRBJ1-1	-	TGTGCCAGCAGTTACTCGTTGAACACTGAAGCTTTCTTT	CASSYSLNTEAFF
TRBV27	-	TRBJ2-5	-	TGTGCCAGCAGTCTCGGGAATCGGGAGACCCAGTACTTC	CASSLGNRETQYF